This TCR beta chain was sequenced in a study of CD8+CD57+ T cells in acquired aplastic anemia. Per germline, CDR1 MNHNS and CDR2 SASEGT. This CDR3 has 16 residues. V was pared by 3 bases and J by 1 base, with 9 bases of the junction left unmatched. CD8+CD57+ cell expansion, shown by flow cytometry, had occurred in the patients selected for sequencing. There are a few counts of this clonotype. Genomic DNA templated the TCR beta VDJ and CDR3 profiling. TCRdb reanalysed the reads using MiXCR and keeps one entry per CDR3 protein. This table holds about 470,000 distinct CDR3 sequences, approximately 32% found once.

The TCR originated in a human donor with aplastic anemia. The V call is TRBV6-1, the J call TRBJ2-7; the match to TRBD2 covers 7 bases. The material sequenced was sorted CD4+, CD8+, or CD8+CD57+ T cells (not recorded which) from PBMCs. The CDR3 sequence: CASSDGGGPMSYEQYF. The DNA of the CDR3 is TGTGCCAGCAGTGATGGGGGAGGGCCTATGTCCTACGAGCAGTACTTC.